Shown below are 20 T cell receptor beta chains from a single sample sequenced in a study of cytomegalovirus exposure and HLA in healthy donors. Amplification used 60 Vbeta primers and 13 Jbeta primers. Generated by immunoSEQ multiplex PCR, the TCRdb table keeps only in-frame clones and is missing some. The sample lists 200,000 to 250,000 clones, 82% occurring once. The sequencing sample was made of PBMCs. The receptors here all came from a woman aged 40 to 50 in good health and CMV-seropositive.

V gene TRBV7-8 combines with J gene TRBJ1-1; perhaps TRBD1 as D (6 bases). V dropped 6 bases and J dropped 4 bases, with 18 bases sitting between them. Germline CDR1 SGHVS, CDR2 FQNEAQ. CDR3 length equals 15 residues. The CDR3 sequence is CASSSGQSFLTEAFF. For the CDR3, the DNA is TGTGCCAGCAGTTCCGGACAGAGCTTTCTCACTGAAGCTTTCTTT.

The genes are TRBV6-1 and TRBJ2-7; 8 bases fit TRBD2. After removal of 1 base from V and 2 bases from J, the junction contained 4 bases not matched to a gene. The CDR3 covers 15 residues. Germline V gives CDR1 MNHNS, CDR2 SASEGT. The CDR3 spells CASSEGLAMTYEQYF. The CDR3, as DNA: TGTGCCAGCAGTGAAGGACTAGCGATGACCTACGAGCAGTACTTC.

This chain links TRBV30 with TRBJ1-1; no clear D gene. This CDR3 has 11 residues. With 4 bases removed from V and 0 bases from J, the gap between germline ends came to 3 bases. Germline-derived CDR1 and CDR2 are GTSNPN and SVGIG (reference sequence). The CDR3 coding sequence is TGTGCCTGGACTCTGAACACTGAAGCTTTCTTT. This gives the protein CAWTLNTEAFF.

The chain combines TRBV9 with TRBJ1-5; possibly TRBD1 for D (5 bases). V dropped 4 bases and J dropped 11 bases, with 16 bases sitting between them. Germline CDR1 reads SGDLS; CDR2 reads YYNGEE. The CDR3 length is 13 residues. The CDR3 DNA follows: TGTGCCAGCAGCTCTACGGCCCAGGGTACCCAGCATTTT. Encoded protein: CASSSTAQGTQHF.

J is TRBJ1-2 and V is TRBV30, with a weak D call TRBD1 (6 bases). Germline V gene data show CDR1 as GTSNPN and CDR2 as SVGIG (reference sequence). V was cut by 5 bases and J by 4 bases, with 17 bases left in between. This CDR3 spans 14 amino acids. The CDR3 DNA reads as TGTGCCTGGGCCAACAGGGCGCGGACCTATGGCTACACCTTC. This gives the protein CAWANRARTYGYTF.

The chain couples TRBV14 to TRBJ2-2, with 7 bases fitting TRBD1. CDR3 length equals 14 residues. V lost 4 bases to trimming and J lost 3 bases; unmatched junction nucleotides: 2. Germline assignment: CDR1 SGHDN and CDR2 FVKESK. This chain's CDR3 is CASSRDRDTGELFF. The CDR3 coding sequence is TGTGCCAGCAGCCGCGACAGGGACACCGGGGAGCTGTTTTTT.

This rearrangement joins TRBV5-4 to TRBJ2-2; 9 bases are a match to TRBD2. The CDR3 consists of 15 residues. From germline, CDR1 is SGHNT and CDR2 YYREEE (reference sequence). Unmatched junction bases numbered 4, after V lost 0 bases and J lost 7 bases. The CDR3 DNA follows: TGTGCCAGCAGCTTGGGACTAGCGGAGGGCGGGGAGCTGTTTTTT. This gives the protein CASSLGLAEGGELFF.

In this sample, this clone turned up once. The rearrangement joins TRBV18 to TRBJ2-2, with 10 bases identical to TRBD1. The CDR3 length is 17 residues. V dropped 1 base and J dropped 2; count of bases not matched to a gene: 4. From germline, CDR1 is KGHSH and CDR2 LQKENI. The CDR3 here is CASSPRQGATNTGELFF. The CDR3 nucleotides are TGTGCCAGCTCACCACGACAGGGGGCAACAAACACCGGGGAGCTGTTTTTT. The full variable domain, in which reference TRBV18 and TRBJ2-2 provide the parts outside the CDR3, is NAGVMQNPRHLVRRRGQEARLRCSPMKGHSHVYWYRQLPEEGLKFMVYLQKENIIDESGMPKERFSAEFPKEGPSILRIQQVVRGDSAAYFCASSPRQGATNTGELFFGEGSRLTVL.

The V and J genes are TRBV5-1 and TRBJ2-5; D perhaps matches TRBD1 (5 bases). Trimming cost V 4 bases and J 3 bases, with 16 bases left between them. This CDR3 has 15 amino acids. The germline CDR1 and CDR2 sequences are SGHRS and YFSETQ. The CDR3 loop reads CASSLQGTVEETQYF. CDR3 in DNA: TGCGCCAGCAGCCTGCAGGGAACCGTCGAAGAGACCCAGTACTTC.

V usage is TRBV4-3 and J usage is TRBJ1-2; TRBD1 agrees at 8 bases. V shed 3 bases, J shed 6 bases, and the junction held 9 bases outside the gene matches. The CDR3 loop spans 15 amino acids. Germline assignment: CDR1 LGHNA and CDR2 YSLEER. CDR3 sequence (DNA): TGCGCCAGCAGCCAGTGGGACAGGAGATTGAATGGCTACACCTTC. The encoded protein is CASSQWDRRLNGYTF.

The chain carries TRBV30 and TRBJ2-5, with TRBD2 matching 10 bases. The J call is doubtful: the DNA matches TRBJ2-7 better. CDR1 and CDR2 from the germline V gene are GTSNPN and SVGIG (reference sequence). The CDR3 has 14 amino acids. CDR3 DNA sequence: TGTGCCTGGAGTGTACTAGCGGGACCCTACGAGCAGTACTTC. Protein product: CAWSVLAGPYEQYF.

The DNA of the CDR3 is TGTGCCAGCAGCGTAAGTATCGGAGACCATGAAAAACTGTTTTTT. Translating gives CASSVSIGDHEKLFF. J is TRBJ1-4 and V is TRBV9; D is unclear. CDR1 and CDR2 from the germline V gene are SGDLS and YYNGEE. The CDR3 has 15 residues. V lost 1 base to trimming and J lost 6 bases, with 13 bases between them.

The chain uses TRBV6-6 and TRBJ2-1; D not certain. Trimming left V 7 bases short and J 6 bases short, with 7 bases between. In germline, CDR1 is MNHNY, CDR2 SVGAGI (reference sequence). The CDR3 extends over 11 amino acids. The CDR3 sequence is CASTLGNEQFF. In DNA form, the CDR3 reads TGTGCCAGCACCCTCGGCAATGAGCAGTTCTTC.

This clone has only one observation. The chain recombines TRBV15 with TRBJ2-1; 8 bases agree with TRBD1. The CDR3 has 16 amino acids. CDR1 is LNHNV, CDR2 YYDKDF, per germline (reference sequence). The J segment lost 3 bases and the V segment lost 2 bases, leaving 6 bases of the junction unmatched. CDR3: CATSRSTGGIYNEQFF. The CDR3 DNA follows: TGTGCCACCAGCAGATCAACAGGGGGGATCTACAATGAGCAGTTCTTC.

The CDR3 sequence: CAWSFAGALQETQYF. CDR3 nucleotide sequence: TGTGCCTGGAGTTTTGCGGGAGCCCTCCAAGAGACCCAGTACTTC. The gene calls are TRBV30 and TRBJ2-5; 7 bases fit TRBD2. The CDR3 spans 15 residues. Trimming cost V 2 bases and J 1 base; bases outside gene matches: 7. CDR1 and CDR2 from the germline V gene are GTSNPN and SVGIG (reference sequence).

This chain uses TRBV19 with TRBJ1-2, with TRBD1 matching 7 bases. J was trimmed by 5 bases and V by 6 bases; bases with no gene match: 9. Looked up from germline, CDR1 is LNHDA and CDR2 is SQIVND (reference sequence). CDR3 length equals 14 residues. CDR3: CASSRTGPPYGYTF. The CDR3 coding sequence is TGTGCCAGTAGCCGGACAGGACCCCCGTATGGCTACACCTTC.

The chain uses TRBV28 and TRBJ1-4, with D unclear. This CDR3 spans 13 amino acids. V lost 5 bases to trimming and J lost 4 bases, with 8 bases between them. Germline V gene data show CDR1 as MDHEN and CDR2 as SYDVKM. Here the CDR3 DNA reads TGTGCCAGCAGTCTAGTCGATAATGAAAAACTGTTTTTT. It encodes CASSLVDNEKLFF.

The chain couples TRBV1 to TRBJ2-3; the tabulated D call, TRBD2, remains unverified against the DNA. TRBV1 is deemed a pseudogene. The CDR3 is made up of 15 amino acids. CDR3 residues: CTSSPLASRRDTQYF. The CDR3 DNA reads TGCACCAGCAGCCCACTAGCGTCGAGGAGAGATACGCAGTATTTT.

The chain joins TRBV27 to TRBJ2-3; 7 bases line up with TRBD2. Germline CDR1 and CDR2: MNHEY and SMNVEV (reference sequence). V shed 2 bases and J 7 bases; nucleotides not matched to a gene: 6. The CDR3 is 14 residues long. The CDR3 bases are TGTGCCAGCAGTTTAAGCCCGGGGGGACATACGCAGTATTTT. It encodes CASSLSPGGHTQYF.

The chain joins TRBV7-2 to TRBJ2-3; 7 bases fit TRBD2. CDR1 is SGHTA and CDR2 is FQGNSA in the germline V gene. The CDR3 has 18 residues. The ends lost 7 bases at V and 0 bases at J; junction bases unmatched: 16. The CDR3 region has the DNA TGTGCCAGCACGCAACGATTTCTCAGCGGGACTAGCACAGATACGCAGTATTTT. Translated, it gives CASTQRFLSGTSTDTQYF.